These 26 T cell receptor beta chains share one sample of origin, sequenced in a study of T-cell reconstitution after alpha-beta-depleted transplantation in children. The TCRbeta library was prepared with unique molecular identifiers. TCRdb reprocessed the PCR reads with MiXCR, giving one entry per CDR3 protein. The table includes around 450,000 distinct CDR3 sequences, about a sixth detected once. The sequencing here drew on PBMCs, mostly from graft donor cells, taken 360 days after TCRalphabeta/CD19-depleted stem cell transplant. These receptor sequences come from a boy under three years old who had a stem cell transplant for Wiskott-Aldrich syndrome, so the T cells may come from the graft donor.

In its sample, this clonotype was seen a few times. The chain has TRBV5-1 and TRBJ1-2; no clear D. V was clipped by 1 base and J by 2 bases, with 18 bases between them. Germline CDR1 and CDR2: SGHRS and YFSETQ. CDR3 length: 17 amino acids. DNA for the CDR3: TGCGCCAGCAGCTTGATTACCTCTTTTGGAGGCAACTATGGCTACACCTTC. Protein product: CASSLITSFGGNYGYTF.

The chain has TRBV5-1 and TRBJ2-5; D possibly corresponds to TRBD2 (6 bases). The CDR3 totals 14 residues. Looked up from germline, CDR1 is SGHRS and CDR2 is YFSETQ. The V and J ends lost 4 bases and 3 bases respectively, with 13 bases between them. The CDR3 sequence: CASSADAGKETQYF. CDR3 sequence (DNA): TGCGCCAGCAGCGCCGACGCGGGAAAAGAGACCCAGTACTTC.

This clonotype was counted a few times. The J gene is TRBJ2-5, the V gene TRBV7-2; D is perhaps TRBD1 or TRBD2 (7 bases each). The V end was cut by 4 bases, the J end by 5 bases, with 20 bases between. There are 16 residues in the CDR3. The germline CDR1 and CDR2 sequences are SGHTA and FQGNSA. The CDR3 reads CASSSFGGTEVETQYF. In DNA form, the CDR3 reads TGTGCCAGCAGCTCATTCGGGGGGACAGAAGTTGAGACCCAGTACTTC. The variable domain in full, with the rest retrieved from reference TRBV7-2 and TRBJ2-5, is GAGVSQSPSNKVTEKGKDVELRCDPISGHTALYWYRQSLGQGLEFLIYFQGNSAPDKSGLPSDRFSAERTGGSVSTLTIQRTQQEDSAVYLCASSSFGGTEVETQYFGPGTRLLVL.

In this sample, this clonotype turned up a few times. J is TRBJ1-2 and V is TRBV29-1; D remains unclear. The CDR3 sequence is 15 residues long. V gave up 3 bases and J gave up 2 bases, with 16 bases separating them. The germline V gene encodes CDR1 SQVTM and CDR2 ANQGSEA. CDR3 DNA sequence: TGCAGCGTTGATAAGCTGGGCAGGCCGAACTATGGCTACACCTTC. Translation gives CSVDKLGRPNYGYTF.

V gene TRBV7-8 combines with J gene TRBJ1-1, with 7 nucleotides matching TRBD1. J gave up 0 bases and V 3 bases, and 4 bases lay outside the gene matches. Germline V gene data show CDR1 as SGHVS and CDR2 as FQNEAQ. The CDR3 is made up of 15 amino acids. In nucleotides, the CDR3 is TGTGCCAGCAGCTTGGGGACAGCTATGAACACTGAAGCTTTCTTT. Amino acids: CASSLGTAMNTEAFF. The complete variable domain, with remaining parts taken from reference TRBV7-8 and TRBJ1-1, reads GAGVSQSPRYKVAKRGQDVALRCDPISGHVSLFWYQQALGQGPEFLTYFQNEAQLDKSGLPSDRFFAERPEGSVSTLKIQRTQQEDSAVYLCASSLGTAMNTEAFFGQGTRLTVV.

This clonotype appeared a few times. This sequence joins TRBV5-1 and TRBJ2-1; D call uncertain. Germline CDR1 reads SGHRS; CDR2 reads YFSETQ. The V and J ends lost 0 bases and 6 bases respectively, with 4 bases between them. The CDR3 length is 12 residues. CDR3 DNA: TGCGCCAGCAGCTTGGACTTCAATGAGCAGTTCTTC. This translates into CASSLDFNEQFF.

This clonotype was counted only a few times. The chain combines TRBV6-1 with TRBJ1-1; a weak D match, TRBD1 (5 bases). The CDR3 totals 15 residues. The V end was cut by 7 bases, the J end by 4 bases, with 19 bases between. Germline V lookup: CDR1 MNHNS, CDR2 SASEGT. Written as DNA, the CDR3 is TGTGCCAGCAAAGCCGGGACGCCCAGGCGCACTGAAGCTTTCTTT. This codes for CASKAGTPRRTEAFF.

Only a few counts were recorded for this clonotype. The CDR3 protein is CASSEAVAEETQYF. The CDR3 bases are TGTGCCAGCAGTGAAGCCGTAGCGGAGGAGACCCAGTACTTC. The J gene is TRBJ2-5, the V gene TRBV2; weak D call: TRBD2 (6 bases). The CDR3 contains 14 residues. Between the trimmed V and J ends, which lost 0 bases and 5 bases, there was a span of 10 bases. Germline CDR1 and CDR2: SNHLY and FYNNEI.

The CDR3 DNA follows: TGCAGCGTTGGAGTTGGGACGCCCATTGGCTACACCTTC. It yields the protein CSVGVGTPIGYTF. This rearrangement joins TRBV29-1 to TRBJ1-2, with D perhaps TRBD1 (5 bases). There are 13 residues in the CDR3. Between the trimmed V and J ends, which lost 4 bases and 7 bases, there was a span of 16 bases. Germline CDR1 reads SQVTM; CDR2 reads ANQGSEA.

This clonotype was seen a handful of times. The CDR3 DNA reads as TGTGCCAGCAGTTCCCTAGCGGAGGGGAACACCGGGGAGCTGTTTTTT. Its translation is CASSSLAEGNTGELFF. The chain couples TRBV27 to TRBJ2-2; 7 positions agree with TRBD2. With V trimmed by 4 bases and J by 1 base, 6 bases remained unmatched. CDR1 MNHEY and CDR2 SMNVEV come from the germline V gene (reference sequence). This CDR3 comprises 16 residues.

The V gene is TRBV20-1, the J gene TRBJ2-3, with 8 bases aligning to TRBD2. After removal of 2 bases from V and 5 bases from J, the junction contained 12 bases not matched to a gene. Looked up from germline, CDR1 is DFQATT and CDR2 is SNEGSKA (reference sequence). This CDR3 contains 16 residues. Here the CDR3 reads CSARPSGRSLIDTQYF. In nucleotides, the CDR3 is TGCAGTGCTAGACCCAGCGGGAGAAGTTTAATAGATACGCAGTATTTT.

The rearrangement links TRBV20-1 to TRBJ2-7, with 8 bases identical to TRBD2. J lost 2 bases, V lost 5 bases, and 8 bases had no gene match. Germline loops: CDR1 DFQATT, CDR2 SNEGSKA (reference sequence). The CDR3 is made up of 14 amino acids. DNA for the CDR3: TGCAGTGCTTTCCCGGGAGCGGGAGCCTACGAGCAGTACTTC. As protein: CSAFPGAGAYEQYF.

This clonotype was found a few times. The rearrangement joins TRBV4-1 to TRBJ2-5, with 8 bases aligning to TRBD1. Germline CDR1 is MGHRA and CDR2 is YSYEKL. Losses at the gene ends were 1 base for V and 0 bases for J; bases not matched to a gene: 7. This CDR3 has 17 amino acids. As DNA, the CDR3 is TGCGCCAGCAGCCAAGCCGCAGGACAGGGACACCAAGAGACCCAGTACTTC. As protein: CASSQAAGQGHQETQYF.

This sequence joins TRBV7-8 and TRBJ2-1; 10 bases map to TRBD2. The germline V gene encodes CDR1 SGHVS and CDR2 FQNEAQ. The J segment lost 4 bases and the V segment lost 2 bases, leaving 8 bases of the junction unmatched. CDR3 length: 17 amino acids. CDR3 loop: CASSLRRLAGVYNEQFF. CDR3 bases: TGTGCCAGCAGCTTAAGAAGGCTAGCGGGAGTGTACAATGAGCAGTTCTTC.

The chain carries TRBV18 and TRBJ2-1; D is ambiguous. The V end lost 2 bases, the J end lost 5 bases, and 16 bases lay between the germline ends. In germline, CDR1 is KGHSH, CDR2 LQKENI. The CDR3 spans 16 residues. CDR3: CASSPVASPHNNEQFF. In DNA form, the CDR3 reads TGTGCCAGCTCACCAGTGGCCTCACCACACAACAATGAGCAGTTCTTC. The complete variable domain, with remaining parts taken from reference TRBV18 and TRBJ2-1, reads NAGVMQNPRHLVRRRGQEARLRCSPMKGHSHVYWYRQLPEEGLKFMVYLQKENIIDESGMPKERFSAEFPKEGPSILRIQQVVRGDSAAYFCASSPVASPHNNEQFFGPGTRLTVL.

The J gene is TRBJ2-5, the V gene TRBV21-1; the table's D gene call, TRBD1, was not cross checked with the DNA. TRBV21-1 is given as a pseudogene. This CDR3 spans 11 amino acids. CDR3 coding DNA: TGTGCCAGCAGCATTTCCAGGGGCCAGTACTTC. This gives the protein CASSISRGQYF.

The chain employs TRBV5-1 and TRBJ2-3; D might be TRBD1 or TRBD2, each matching 5 bases. Trimming took 4 bases from V and 6 from J, leaving 12 bases between them. From germline, CDR1 is SGHRS and CDR2 YFSETQ. The CDR3 totals 13 residues. CDR3 amino acids: CASSDLREDTQYF. CDR3 sequence (DNA): TGCGCCAGCAGCGACCTCAGGGAGGATACGCAGTATTTT.

The V and J genes are TRBV27 and TRBJ2-4; no reliable D call. The CDR3 is 18 amino acids. The germline V and J ends were trimmed by 0 bases and 0 bases, with 15 bases remaining between them. Germline V lookup: CDR1 MNHEY, CDR2 SMNVEV (reference sequence). The DNA for the CDR3 is TGTGCCAGCAGTTTATCACCCCCGGATTTCCTAGCCAAAAACATTCAGTACTTC. Translated, it gives CASSLSPPDFLAKNIQYF.

This clonotype was counted only a few times. The chain has TRBV3-1 and TRBJ2-1, with 8 bases fitting TRBD1. V was pared by 0 bases and J by 7 bases, with 8 bases of the junction left unmatched. The CDR3 consists of 16 residues. CDR1 is LGHDT and CDR2 is YNNKEL in the germline V gene (reference sequence). CDR3 bases: TGTGCCAGCAGCCAAGATAACAGGGGGTGGATGAATGAGCAGTTCTTC. Amino acid sequence: CASSQDNRGWMNEQFF.

The gene calls are TRBV7-9 and TRBJ1-5; possibly TRBD1 for D (6 bases). CDR3 size: 14 residues. Germline values: CDR1 SEHNR, CDR2 FQNEAQ (reference sequence). The V end lost 1 base, the J end lost 8 bases, and 12 bases lay between the germline ends. CDR3 sequence reads: CASSLVRGGKPQHF. As DNA, the CDR3 is TGTGCCAGCAGCTTAGTCAGAGGGGGTAAGCCCCAGCATTTT.

The chain employs TRBV24-1 and TRBJ2-1, with 7 bases aligning to TRBD2. This CDR3 has 17 amino acids. CDR1 is KGHDR, CDR2 SFDVKD, per germline. J gave up 5 bases and V 0 bases, and 9 bases lay outside the gene matches. CDR3 DNA sequence: TGTGCCACCAGTGATTTGCCCTCTAGCGGAACCCACAATGAGCAGTTCTTC. Translated, it gives CATSDLPSSGTHNEQFF.

Points on this clonotype: A junction end diverges from the germline sequence, so it may reflect a read error. J is TRBJ2-1 and V is TRBV5-1; 7 nucleotides agree with TRBD1. This CDR3 spans 13 amino acids. CDR1 and CDR2 from the germline V gene are SGHRS and YFSETQ. CDR3 loop: CASSFSSRDSSLF. CDR3 nucleotides: TGCGCCAGCAGCTTTTCTTCGAGGGACAGTTCGCTCTTC.

J is TRBJ2-4 and V is TRBV28; D not certain. The CDR3 runs 15 residues. V shed 3 bases and J shed 0 bases, with 9 bases lying between them. Per the germline V gene, CDR1 is MDHEN and CDR2 is SYDVKM. CDR3 region: CASSFESEAKNIQYF. The CDR3, as DNA: TGTGCCAGCAGTTTTGAGTCAGAAGCCAAAAACATTCAGTACTTC.

This clonotype was seen only a few times. The CDR3 here is CSAPRDGNTGELFF. For the CDR3, the DNA is TGCAGTGCTCCCCGGGACGGGAACACCGGGGAGCTGTTTTTT. This rearrangement joins TRBV20-1 to TRBJ2-2; D may be TRBD1 or TRBD2 (5 bases each). The CDR3 spans 14 residues. Trimming shortened V by 5 bases and J by 1 base, and 11 bases separated the two germline ends. Per germline, CDR1 DFQATT and CDR2 SNEGSKA (reference sequence).

The CDR3 coding sequence is TGCAGTGCTAGAGATCCACGGGGGCCGGGGAATGAGCAGTTCTTC. It translates to CSARDPRGPGNEQFF. V usage is TRBV20-1 and J usage is TRBJ2-1; either TRBD1 or TRBD2 may fit D (6 bases each). In germline, CDR1 is DFQATT, CDR2 SNEGSKA (reference sequence). The length of the CDR3 is 15 residues. Between the trimmed V and J ends, which lost 0 bases and 7 bases, there was a span of 16 bases.

The rearrangement uses TRBV20-1 and TRBJ2-7; D possibly corresponds to TRBD2 (6 bases). Trimming left V 5 bases short and J 4 bases short, with 21 bases between. The CDR3 is 15 amino acids. Germline loops: CDR1 DFQATT, CDR2 SNEGSKA (reference sequence). In DNA, the CDR3 is TGCAGTGCTGCAAGAGCGGGCGGGTATAGTTACGAGCAGTACTTC. Translating it yields CSAARAGGYSYEQYF.